Listed below are T cell receptor beta chains from one sample, sequenced in a study of regulatory T cells in long-lasting Graves disease. TCRdb processed the multiplex PCR reads anew with MiXCR; each CDR3 protein has one entry. The sample lists 600,000 to 850,000 distinct CDR3 sequences, about 30% seen once, with under 55% in the top ten. The sequencing used peripheral blood mononuclear cells (PBMCs), collected when the disease was refractory, from a patient treated with antithyroid drugs. Receptors originate from a female donor with Graves disease. Each CDR3 is given with its conserved first and last residue. A D gene is named only where the DNA matches it firmly. Clone size is shown for a subset of rows, as once, few, many or a class of expanded clone.

J	V	length	size	D	CDR3	DNA
TRBJ1-5	TRBV28	19	NA	TRBD1	CASSSPVRDRGRGNQPQHF	TGTGCCAGCAGTTCCCCCGTCCGGGACAGGGGTAGGGGCAATCAGCCCCAGCATTTT
TRBJ1-2	TRBV29-1	13	few	TRBD1	CSVGQGINYGYTF	TGCAGCGTCGGACAGGGAATTAACTATGGCTACACCTTC
TRBJ1-6	TRBV20-1	13	few	NA	CSATSSYNSPLHF	TGCAGTGCCACGAGCTCCTATAATTCACCCCTCCACTTT
TRBJ2-7	TRBV7-2	12	few	NA	CASSHNTYEQYF	TGTGCCAGCAGCCACAACACCTACGAGCAGTACTTC
TRBJ1-1	TRBV7-4	13	few	NA	CASSVAYVGLAFF	TGTGCCAGCAGCGTAGCTTATGTGGGATTGGCTTTCTTT
TRBJ2-3	TRBV20-1	15	few	TRBD2	CSARQGLANTDTQYF	TGCAGTGCCAGACAGGGACTAGCGAACACAGATACGCAGTATTTT
TRBJ2-4	TRBV12-3/TRBV12-4	14	many	NA	CASSPETGRYIQYF	TGTGCCAGCAGTCCAGAGACAGGGAGGTACATTCAGTACTTC
TRBJ1-1	TRBV5-1	13	few	NA	CASSLADSTEAFF	TGCGCCAGCAGCTTGGCGGACAGCACTGAAGCTTTCTTT
TRBJ1-2	TRBV29-1	12	once	TRBD1	CSVETGREGYTF	TGCAGCGTTGAGACAGGGAGAGAAGGCTACACCTTC
TRBJ1-5	TRBV6-1	16	NA	TRBD1	CASSDRDSPNNQPQHF	TGTGCCAGCAGTGATCGGGACAGCCCTAACAATCAGCCCCAGCATTTT
TRBJ2-7	TRBV28	14	few	NA	CASRFLEATYEQYF	TGTGCCAGCAGATTTCTCGAAGCCACCTACGAGCAGTACTTC
TRBJ2-7	TRBV13	13	few	NA	CASRGDTSYEQYF	TGTGCCAGCAGAGGAGACACATCCTACGAGCAGTACTTC
TRBJ1-5	TRBV20-1	15	NA	TRBD1	CSARDFGTDNQPQHF	TGCAGTGCTAGAGATTTTGGGACAGATAATCAGCCCCAGCATTTT
TRBJ1-2	TRBV27	13	NA	NA	CASRTGTAHGYTF	TGTGCCAGCAGAACCGGGACTGCTCATGGCTACACCTTC
TRBJ1-2	TRBV7-9	13	NA	NA	CASSSAAGEGYTF	TGTGCCAGCAGCTCAGCAGCCGGAGAGGGCTACACCTTC
TRBJ1-4	TRBV7-2	17	NA	NA	CASSLHPRATYNEKLFF	TGTGCCAGCAGCTTACATCCTCGGGCAACTTATAATGAAAAACTGTTTTTT
TRBJ1-2	TRBV30	13	once	NA	CAWSRRGGGSYTF	TGTGCCTGGAGTCGCAGGGGTGGAGGTAGCTACACCTTC
TRBJ1-2	TRBV6-1	14	few	NA	CASTPLGGAGGYTF	TGTGCCAGCACCCCCCTCGGGGGGGCTGGTGGCTACACCTTC
TRBJ1-1	TRBV28	15	many	TRBD1	CASSFFGTGAAEAFF	TGTGCCAGCAGTTTTTTCGGGACAGGCGCCGCTGAAGCTTTCTTT
TRBJ1-1	TRBV29-1	12	NA	NA	CSAAPQNTEAFF	TGCAGCGCCGCCCCCCAGAACACTGAAGCTTTCTTT
TRBJ2-7	TRBV20-1	13	NA	TRBD2	CSARGSGRREQYF	TGCAGTGCTAGAGGTAGCGGGAGGCGGGAGCAGTACTTC
TRBJ1-1	TRBV6-1	15	NA	NA	CASRRTLLMNTEAFF	TGTGCCAGCAGGCGGACGTTACTCATGAACACTGAAGCTTTCTTT
TRBJ1-5	TRBV6-1	13	NA	NA	CASRMGQTVGRHF	TGTGCCAGCAGGATGGGACAAACAGTGGGTAGGCATTTT
TRBJ1-5	TRBV19	15	NA	NA	CATSAAQYSNQPQHF	TGTGCCACCTCGGCAGCACAGTATAGCAATCAGCCCCAGCATTTT
TRBJ2-7	TRBV9	14	NA	NA	CASSYGGRAYEQYF	TGTGCCAGCAGCTACGGGGGCAGGGCCTACGAGCAGTACTTC
TRBJ1-2	TRBV20-1	15	many	NA	CSANVQGTLDYGYTF	TGCAGTGCCAACGTCCAGGGGACTTTAGACTATGGCTACACCTTC
TRBJ2-5	TRBV30	15	few	TRBD2	CAWRSGLAGQETQYF	TGTGCCTGGAGGAGTGGACTAGCGGGGCAAGAGACCCAGTACTTC
TRBJ2-7	TRBV19	16	few	TRBD1	CASSVVRGQTSYEQYF	TGTGCCAGTAGTGTCGTGAGGGGGCAGACATCCTACGAGCAGTACTTC
TRBJ1-4	TRBV12-3/TRBV12-4	14	many	NA	CASTNSNVDEKLFF	TGTGCCAGCACCAACTCAAACGTGGATGAAAAACTGTTTTTT
TRBJ2-7	TRBV7-3	17	few	TRBD1	CASSPRPPGQGAYEQYF	TGTGCCAGCAGCCCAAGACCACCGGGACAGGGGGCTTACGAGCAGTACTTC
TRBJ2-7	TRBV18	15	NA	NA	CASSPLLGSGDEQYF	TGTGCCAGCTCACCACTTTTGGGGTCCGGGGACGAGCAGTACTTC
TRBJ2-7	TRBV20-1	13	NA	NA	CSAGLEEGYEQYF	TGCAGTGCGGGGCTCGAGGAAGGATACGAGCAGTACTTC
TRBJ2-2	TRBV12-3/TRBV12-4	18	NA	NA	CASSPSRPTLKAPGELFF	TGTGCCAGCAGTCCGAGTAGGCCAACCCTAAAAGCCCCCGGGGAGCTGTTTTTT
TRBJ2-7	TRBV6-1	15	few	TRBD1	CASRAGTGRSYEQYF	TGTGCCAGCAGGGCCGGGACAGGGAGGAGCTACGAGCAGTACTTC
TRBJ1-5	TRBV5-1	14	NA	TRBD1	CASSSDRDNQPQHF	TGTGCCAGCAGCTCCGACAGGGACAATCAGCCCCAGCATTTT
TRBJ1-1	TRBV19	13	NA	NA	CASSIWDRLEAFF	TGTGCCAGTAGTATATGGGACCGCCTTGAAGCTTTCTTT
TRBJ1-1	TRBV30	13	NA	NA	CAWSVGIDTEAFF	TGTGCCTGGAGTGTGGGTATAGACACTGAAGCTTTCTTT
TRBJ1-1	TRBV5-1	14	NA	NA	CASSPDLVNTEAFF	TGCGCCAGCAGCCCCGATTTGGTGAACACTGAAGCTTTCTTT
TRBJ1-5	TRBV6-2/TRBV6-3	17	few	NA	CASSYRRNRDNNQPQHF	TGTGCCAGCAGTTACAGGAGGAACCGGGACAACAATCAGCCCCAGCATTTT
TRBJ2-7	TRBV14	14	NA	NA	CASSQDPKYYEQYF	TGTGCCAGCAGCCAAGATCCTAAATACTACGAGCAGTACTTC